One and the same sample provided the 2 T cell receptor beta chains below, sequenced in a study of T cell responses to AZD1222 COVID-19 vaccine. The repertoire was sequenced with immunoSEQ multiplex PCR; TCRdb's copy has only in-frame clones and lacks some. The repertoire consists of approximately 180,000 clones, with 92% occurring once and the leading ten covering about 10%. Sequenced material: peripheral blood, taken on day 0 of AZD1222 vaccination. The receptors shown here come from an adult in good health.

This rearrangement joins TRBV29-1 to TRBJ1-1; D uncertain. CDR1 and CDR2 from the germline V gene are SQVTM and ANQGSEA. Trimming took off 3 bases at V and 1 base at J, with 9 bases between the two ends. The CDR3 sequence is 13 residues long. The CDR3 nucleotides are TGCAGCGTTGATACCCCCGAGAACACTGAAGCTTTCTTT. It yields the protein CSVDTPENTEAFF.

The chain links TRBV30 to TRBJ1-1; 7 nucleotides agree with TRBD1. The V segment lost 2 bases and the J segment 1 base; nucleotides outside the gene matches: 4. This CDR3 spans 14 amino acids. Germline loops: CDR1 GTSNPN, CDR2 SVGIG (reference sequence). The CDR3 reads CAWSWDSGNTEAFF. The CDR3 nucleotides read TGTGCCTGGAGTTGGGACAGCGGGAACACTGAAGCTTTCTTT.